This T cell receptor (beta chain) derives from a study of blood T cell repertoires in COVID-19. Whole-study context: The samples span acute and convalescent COVID-19 from the United States, Italy and Spain.

Repertoires were generated with immunoSEQ multiplex PCR, while TCRdb's copy carries only in-frame clones and drops some. The sample has over 75,000 clones; about 80% are singletons. The CDR3 is 12 amino acids. V was trimmed by 2 bases and J by 5 bases, leaving 6 bases between them. CDR1 KGHSH and CDR2 LQKENI come from the germline V gene. The sequenced material came from peripheral blood. The TCR was taken from a human donor in a cohort sampled during active COVID-19. This chain links TRBV18 with TRBJ1-1; no firm D call. The CDR3 DNA sequence: TGTGCCAGCTCACCAGGTCGGACTGAAGCTTTCTTT. This codes for CASSPGRTEAFF.